The 24 T cell receptor beta chains below were found in one sample sequenced in a study of neurological immune-mediated disorders. TCRdb reprocessed the 5' RACE reads with MiXCR, giving one entry per CDR3 protein. The data contain about 78,000 distinct CDR3 sequences, 4.5% to 6.5% of them singletons. The sequenced sample was PBMCs. These receptors were taken from a woman in her twenties or thirties with multiple sclerosis.

This clonotype was found many times. This may stem from a read error, because a much larger clone lies one nucleotide away. The chain is built from TRBV7-2 and TRBJ2-1, with 10 bases aligning to TRBD2. CDR3 length: 15 amino acids. In germline, CDR1 is SGHTA, CDR2 FQGNSA. CDR3 in amino acids: CVSSLELAGVNEQFF. In DNA, the CDR3 is TGTGTCAGCAGCTTAGAGCTAGCGGGAGTCAATGAGCAGTTCTTC.

This clonotype was recorded at least ten times. Written as DNA, the CDR3 is TGTGCCAGCAGTCCCCCCTGCGGGAGTGGCTACGAGCAGTACTTC. Translating gives CASSPPCGSGYEQYF. The chain uses TRBV12-3 or TRBV12-4 and TRBJ2-7; 7 bases fit TRBD2. The CDR3 is 15 amino acids. The V gene end was trimmed by 5 bases and the J gene end by 3 bases; junction bases not matched to a gene: 10.

Ten or more counts support this clonotype. The rearrangement uses TRBV5-8 and TRBJ2-7, with D possibly matching TRBD2 (6 bases). Trimming shortened V by 4 bases and J by 3 bases, and 14 bases separated the two germline ends. Looked up from germline, CDR1 is SGHTS and CDR2 is YDEGEE. The CDR3 contains 14 residues. DNA of the CDR3: TGTGCCAGCAGCAGGGGACTGGTGGTCTACGAGCAGTACGTC. Encoded protein: CASSRGLVVYEQYV.

This clonotype was seen at least ten times. The DNA of the CDR3 is TGCGCCAGCAGCTCCGGGACAGGGATCGTTAACTATGGCTACACCTTC. Its translation: CASSSGTGIVNYGYTF. The chain employs TRBV5-1 and TRBJ1-2, with 9 bases matching TRBD1. This CDR3 is built from 16 residues. After removal of 3 bases from V and 1 base from J, the junction contained 7 bases not matched to a gene. Germline V gene sequence: CDR1 SGHRS, CDR2 YFSETQ.

This clonotype was found many times. The V gene is TRBV20-1, the J gene TRBJ1-4; unclear D gene. This CDR3 region has 14 residues. Trimming took 0 bases from V and 12 from J, leaving 17 bases between them. CDR1 and CDR2 from the germline V gene are DFQATT and SNEGSKA (reference sequence). The CDR3 reads CSARDPRLDGQLFF. The CDR3 DNA sequence: TGCAGTGCTAGAGATCCCAGGCTCGATGGTCAACTGTTTTTT.

This clonotype has ten or more counts. CDR3 protein: CASSRPYGQLGNEQFF. In nucleotides, the CDR3 is TGTGCCAGCAGCCGACCTTACGGACAGTTGGGCAATGAGCAGTTCTTC. The chain combines TRBV7-2 with TRBJ2-1; TRBD1 is a possible D gene (6 bases). Per germline, CDR1 SGHTA and CDR2 FQGNSA. This CDR3 comprises 16 residues. Trimming left V 5 bases short and J 6 bases short, with 20 bases between.

In this sample, this clonotype turned up many times. The chain recombines TRBV20-1 with TRBJ1-1; possible D gene TRBD1, 5 bases. V dropped 3 bases and J dropped 3 bases, with 11 bases sitting between them. The length of the CDR3 is 13 residues. Germline V gives CDR1 DFQATT, CDR2 SNEGSKA (reference sequence). The CDR3 DNA reads as TGCAGTGCTAGGGGCAGGGTAGACACTGAAGCTTTCTTT. It yields the protein CSARGRVDTEAFF.

This clonotype was picked up a small number of times. The chain has TRBV9 and TRBJ2-1, with 7 bases lining up with TRBD2. The J segment lost 3 bases and the V segment lost 0 bases, leaving 3 bases of the junction unmatched. The CDR3 loop spans 15 amino acids. CDR1 and CDR2 from the germline V gene are SGDLS and YYNGEE. As DNA, the CDR3 is TGTGCCAGCAGCGTAGAGGGGACTAACTACAATGAGCAGTTCTTC. It yields the protein CASSVEGTNYNEQFF.

The sample holds a few counts of this clonotype. The chain is built from TRBV3-1 and TRBJ1-1; D is unclear. V was cut by 6 bases and J by 7 bases, with 9 bases left in between. The CDR3 runs 11 residues. CDR1 and CDR2 from the germline V gene are LGHDT and YNNKEL (reference sequence). CDR3 amino acids: CASRGRGEAFF. The CDR3 DNA reads as TGTGCCAGCAGAGGGAGAGGTGAAGCTTTCTTT.

Ten or more counts support this clonotype. This chain uses TRBV10-3 with TRBJ2-1; TRBD1 agrees at 7 bases. Germline V gives CDR1 ENHRY, CDR2 SYGVKD. The CDR3 runs 12 residues. Trimming at V came to 3 bases and at J to 8 bases, leaving 1 base not matched to a gene. CDR3 nucleotide sequence: TGTGCCATCAGTGATCAGGGGGATGAGCAGTTCTTC. Residues: CAISDQGDEQFF.

The J gene is TRBJ1-1, the V gene TRBV2; 10 bases align to TRBD1. Germline CDR1 reads SNHLY; CDR2 reads FYNNEI. This CDR3 contains 16 residues. V shed 6 bases, J shed 1 base, and the junction held 8 bases outside the gene matches. The CDR3: CASSFGQGERNTEAFF. DNA of the CDR3: TGTGCCAGCAGCTTCGGACAGGGGGAAAGGAACACTGAAGCTTTCTTT.

The sample holds many counts of this clonotype. The rearrangement links TRBV20-1 to TRBJ2-1, with a weak D call TRBD2 (6 bases). Trimming left V 3 bases short and J 10 bases short, with 10 bases between. This CDR3 comprises 11 residues. The germline V gene has CDR1 DFQATT and CDR2 SNEGSKA (reference sequence). CDR3 region: CSASPGEEQFF. The CDR3 nucleotides are TGCAGTGCTAGCCCGGGGGAAGAGCAGTTCTTC.

The table lists this clonotype with many counts. The chain has TRBV3-1 and TRBJ2-3; TRBD2 aligns across 10 bases. The germline V gene encodes CDR1 LGHDT and CDR2 YNNKEL (reference sequence). Trimming at V came to 8 bases and at J to 4 bases, leaving 12 bases not matched to a gene. This CDR3 region has 16 residues. The CDR3 nucleotides read TGTGCCAGCTCCAAGTCTAGCGGGGGTTACGCAGATACGCAGTATTTT. It specifies CASSKSSGGYADTQYF.

V usage is TRBV20-1 and J usage is TRBJ1-6; no reliable D call. V lost 0 bases, J lost 0 bases, and 18 bases lay in between. Looked up from germline, CDR1 is DFQATT and CDR2 is SNEGSKA (reference sequence). This CDR3 contains 19 residues. CDR3 sequence: CSARDVKNGPSSYNSPLHF. The CDR3 bases are TGCAGTGCTAGAGATGTTAAGAATGGGCCGAGCTCCTATAATTCACCCCTCCACTTT.

This clonotype was observed at least ten times. This CDR3 reads CATSDPSTSGPSQYNEQFF. The CDR3 DNA reads as TGTGCCACCAGTGATCCGTCGACTAGCGGGCCATCCCAGTACAATGAGCAGTTCTTC. The V and J genes are TRBV24-1 and TRBJ2-1, with 10 bases aligning to TRBD2. Unmatched junction bases numbered 14, after V lost 3 bases and J lost 4 bases. The CDR3 contains 19 residues. Germline V gene lookup returns CDR1 KGHDR and CDR2 SFDVKD.

This clonotype was counted ten times or more. This chain uses TRBV20-1 with TRBJ2-7; TRBD2 is a possible D gene (5 bases). This CDR3 has 13 residues. V was shortened by 4 bases and J by 4 bases, with 14 bases between the two germline ends. CDR1 and CDR2 (germline): DFQATT, SNEGSKA (reference sequence). CDR3 amino acids: CSATSLVRYEQYF. In DNA form, the CDR3 reads TGCAGTGCTACCTCACTAGTCCGGTACGAGCAGTACTTC.

This clonotype was detected many times. The chain employs TRBV5-6 and TRBJ2-2; D is perhaps TRBD1 or TRBD2 (5 bases each). The CDR3 is made up of 14 amino acids. The germline V gene has CDR1 SGHDT and CDR2 YYEEEE. Trimming took 1 base from V and 7 from J, leaving 11 bases between them. CDR3 in amino acids: CASSLPGRVGELFF. CDR3 nucleotides: TGTGCCAGCAGCTTGCCGGGACGGGTCGGGGAGCTGTTTTTT.

This clonotype was counted many times. This chain joins TRBV6-2 or TRBV6-3 and TRBJ1-2, with D tentatively TRBD1 (5 bases). This CDR3 spans 14 amino acids. Germline loops: CDR1 MNHEY, CDR2 SVGEGT. V was cut by 6 bases and J by 6 bases, with 17 bases left in between. This chain's CDR3 is CASRYGTETHGYTF. The DNA for the CDR3 is TGTGCCAGCAGATACGGGACTGAGACCCATGGCTACACCTTC.

This clonotype was recorded a few times. The CDR3 loop reads CASSRQGVNEKLFF. The CDR3 DNA reads as TGCGCCAGCAGCCGACAGGGCGTCAATGAAAAACTGTTTTTT. This sequence joins TRBV10-2 and TRBJ1-4; 7 bases map to TRBD1. Germline values: CDR1 WSHSY, CDR2 SAAADI. The CDR3 loop spans 14 amino acids. V shed 6 bases and J 5 bases; nucleotides not matched to a gene: 6.

The rearrangement joins TRBV7-6 to TRBJ1-1, with 8 bases matching TRBD1. The J segment lost 6 bases and the V segment lost 3 bases, leaving 6 bases of the junction unmatched. The CDR3 spans 14 residues. Germline CDR1 reads SGHVS; CDR2 reads FNYEAQ. CDR3 in DNA: TGTGCCAGCAGCTTTTACAGGGGGGACTCTGAAGCTTTCTTT. This sequence encodes CASSFYRGDSEAFF.

The chain uses TRBV5-1 and TRBJ2-7; D perhaps matches TRBD1 (6 bases). The CDR3 covers 14 residues. In germline, CDR1 is SGHRS, CDR2 YFSETQ. V was trimmed by 4 bases and J by 3 bases, leaving 14 bases between them. The CDR3 spells CASSLSTGYYEQYF. CDR3 sequence (DNA): TGCGCCAGCAGCCTCTCCACAGGGTACTACGAGCAGTACTTC. The full variable domain, with the rest looked up from reference TRBV5-1 and TRBJ2-7, is KAGVTQTPRYLIKTRGQQVTLSCSPISGHRSVSWYQQTPGQGLQFLFEYFSETQRNKGNFPGRFSGRQFSNSRSEMNVSTLELGDSALYLCASSLSTGYYEQYFGPGTRLTVT.

This clonotype was found a few times. This chain joins TRBV7-9 and TRBJ2-3; TRBD1 or TRBD2 may be the D gene (5 bases each). The V gene lost 4 bases and the J gene lost 3 bases, with 8 bases spanning the gap. The CDR3 has 13 residues. Germline V gives CDR1 SEHNR, CDR2 FQNEAQ (reference sequence). CDR3 sequence (DNA): TGTGCCAGCAGCTCCTGGGGGACAGATACGCAGTATTTT. Translated, it gives CASSSWGTDTQYF.

This clonotype was observed a handful of times. No DNA is shown, since the ends of the CDR3 on it are uncertain; the CDR3 is the one TCRdb lists. V is TRBV9 and J is TRBJ1-6; TRBD1, the D gene given by the table, was not confirmed from the DNA. Germline assignment: CDR1 SGDLS and CDR2 YYNGEE. The CDR3 is 16 residues long, counting both termini. This CDR3 is CASSVGRGTGGSTLNF.

This clonotype occurred many times. The V and J genes are TRBV7-9 and TRBJ2-1, with D unclear. The CDR3 is 16 residues long. The V and J ends lost 5 bases and 0 bases respectively, with 14 bases between them. The germline CDR1 and CDR2 sequences are SEHNR and FQNEAQ (reference sequence). The CDR3 protein is CASSPSAGSSYNEQFF. CDR3 bases: TGTGCCAGCAGCCCCTCAGCCGGTAGCTCCTACAATGAGCAGTTCTTC.